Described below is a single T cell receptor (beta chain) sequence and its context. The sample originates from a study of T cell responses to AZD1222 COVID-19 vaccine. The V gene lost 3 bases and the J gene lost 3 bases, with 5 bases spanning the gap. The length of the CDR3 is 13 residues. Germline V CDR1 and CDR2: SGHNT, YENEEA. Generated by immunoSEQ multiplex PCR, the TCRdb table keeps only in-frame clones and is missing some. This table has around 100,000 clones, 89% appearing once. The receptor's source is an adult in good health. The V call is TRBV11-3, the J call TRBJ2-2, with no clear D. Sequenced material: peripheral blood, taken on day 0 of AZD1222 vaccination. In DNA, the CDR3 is TGTGCCAGCAGCTTCGGCGACACCGGGGAGCTGTTTTTT. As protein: CASSFGDTGELFF.